The 20 T cell receptor beta chains in this list originate from one sample, sequenced in a study of blood T cell repertoires in COVID-19. Using immunoSEQ multiplex PCR, the repertoire was profiled, and TCRdb retains in-frame clones only, with some absent. The sample has roughly 200,000 clones, 75% to 90% seen once; the top ten hold approximately 8.9%. The sample comprised peripheral blood. The source is a woman aged 60-75 years with acute or convalescent COVID-19.

The chain combines TRBV6-4 with TRBJ2-2; 13 bases agree with TRBD2. This CDR3 has 16 residues. From germline, CDR1 is MRHNA and CDR2 SNTAGT. J gave up 4 bases and V 6 bases, and 5 bases lay outside the gene matches. CDR3 amino acids: CASSKTSGRATGELFF. The CDR3 DNA reads as TGTGCCAGCAGCAAAACTAGCGGGAGGGCCACCGGGGAGCTGTTTTTT.

CDR3 bases: TGTGCCTGGAATTTGACACCGATTAATTCACCCCTCCACTTT. Its protein is CAWNLTPINSPLHF. This chain connects TRBV30 to TRBJ1-6; D unresolved. CDR1 and CDR2 from the germline V gene are GTSNPN and SVGIG (reference sequence). CDR3 size: 14 residues. Trimming pared 4 bases from V and 6 bases from J, leaving 13 bases between.

The chain couples TRBV28 to TRBJ1-3, with D hard to call. The length of the CDR3 is 14 residues. The V end was cut by 5 bases, the J end by 5 bases, with 13 bases between. Germline V gene sequence: CDR1 MDHEN, CDR2 SYDVKM. The CDR3 DNA sequence: TGTGCCAGCAGTCCCACTGCCGACAGAAACACCATATATTTT. Its protein product is CASSPTADRNTIYF.

V gene TRBV27 combines with J gene TRBJ1-5, with D uncertain. The CDR3 sequence is 17 residues long. Germline CDR1 and CDR2: MNHEY and SMNVEV (reference sequence). Trimming stripped 5 bases from V and 4 bases from J, with 21 bases between. The CDR3 protein is CASSGHWAPSGNQPQHF. The CDR3 DNA follows: TGTGCCAGCAGTGGTCATTGGGCACCCTCTGGGAATCAGCCCCAGCATTTT.

The CDR3 sequence is CASRQSWTGGFSTNEKLFF. CDR3 in DNA: TGTGCCAGCAGACAATCCTGGACAGGGGGCTTTTCAACTAATGAAAAACTGTTTTTT. The V gene is TRBV28, the J gene TRBJ1-4; the match to TRBD1 covers 11 bases. This CDR3 spans 19 amino acids. Germline V CDR1 and CDR2: MDHEN, SYDVKM. V gave up 6 bases and J gave up 0 bases; unmatched junction bases: 12.

CDR3 protein: CASSQPATSGRREQYF. In DNA, the CDR3 is TGCGCCAGCAGCCAACCGGCCACTAGCGGGAGGAGGGAGCAGTACTTC. This chain links TRBV4-1 with TRBJ2-7; 12 positions agree with TRBD2. The V and J ends lost 2 bases and 7 bases, in that order; junction bases with no gene match: 9. This CDR3 spans 16 amino acids. CDR1 and CDR2 from the germline V gene are MGHRA and YSYEKL.

This clone was recorded only once. The chain carries TRBV28 and TRBJ1-4; D ambiguous. This CDR3 spans 14 amino acids. V dropped 5 bases and J dropped 8 bases, with 15 bases sitting between them. The germline CDR1 and CDR2 sequences are MDHEN and SYDVKM. CDR3 in DNA: TGTGCCAGCAGTGCCCCTCAGCTGCGGGAAAAACTGTTTTTT. It codes for CASSAPQLREKLFF.

The chain links TRBV6-5 to TRBJ1-2; no clear D gene. The CDR3 totals 15 residues. Germline CDR1 and CDR2: MNHEY and SVGAGI. V was pared by 0 bases and J by 7 bases, with 15 bases between. CDR3 nucleotides: TGTGCCAGCAGTTACTCGAGTTCGCTTCCAGGTGGCTACACCTTC. Its protein is CASSYSSSLPGGYTF.

This clone has only a few counts. The chain links TRBV4-1 to TRBJ2-7, with D perhaps TRBD2 (5 bases). This CDR3 spans 14 amino acids. The germline V gene has CDR1 MGHRA and CDR2 YSYEKL. V gave up 0 bases and J gave up 7 bases, with 13 bases separating them. As DNA, the CDR3 is TGCGCCAGCAGCCAAGAGGACTCTCCGCGGGAGCAGTACTTC. Residues: CASSQEDSPREQYF.

The chain carries TRBV5-1 and TRBJ1-1; the D gene is possibly TRBD1 (6 bases). CDR1 and CDR2 from the germline V gene are SGHRS and YFSETQ. V was trimmed by 5 bases and J by 5 bases, leaving 19 bases between them. This CDR3 is built from 15 residues. The chain's CDR3 is CASSPRSTGGTEAFF. CDR3 nucleotide sequence: TGCGCCAGCAGTCCGAGATCGACAGGAGGAACTGAAGCTTTCTTT.

Only one count was recorded for this clone. The chain combines TRBV11-3 with TRBJ1-6, with TRBD1 matching 8 bases. The CDR3 totals 17 residues. J gave up 6 bases and V 5 bases, and 12 bases lay outside the gene matches. Germline V gives CDR1 SGHNT, CDR2 YENEEA. The DNA of the CDR3 is TGTGCCAGCAGCCAGGGTCCAGGGGGCGTTGCTAATTCACCCCTCCACTTT. Residues: CASSQGPGGVANSPLHF.

The CDR3 sequence: CASSNRPGLGHNEQFF. The CDR3, as DNA: TGTGCCAGCAGCAATAGGCCGGGACTGGGACACAATGAGCAGTTCTTC. This chain uses TRBV4-2 with TRBJ2-1, with D maybe TRBD2 (6 bases). CDR3 length: 16 amino acids. V gave up 5 bases and J gave up 5 bases, with 19 bases separating them. CDR1 LGHNA and CDR2 YNFKEQ come from the germline V gene.

V usage is TRBV18 and J usage is TRBJ1-2; a weak D match, TRBD1 (6 bases). V lost 3 bases and J 0 bases, leaving 11 bases between the germline ends. The CDR3 has 15 amino acids. Germline CDR1 is KGHSH and CDR2 is LQKENI. CDR3 amino acids: CASSPTTGPNYGYTF. CDR3 DNA sequence: TGTGCCAGCTCACCGACGACAGGCCCTAACTATGGCTACACCTTC. Full variable domain (remainder filled in from reference TRBV18 and TRBJ1-2): NAGVMQNPRHLVRRRGQEARLRCSPMKGHSHVYWYRQLPEEGLKFMVYLQKENIIDESGMPKERFSAEFPKEGPSILRIQQVVRGDSAAYFCASSPTTGPNYGYTFGSGTRLTVV.

V usage is TRBV19 and J usage is TRBJ2-5, with 11 nucleotides matching TRBD2. Trimming at V came to 5 bases and at J to 4 bases, leaving 6 bases not matched to a gene. The CDR3 loop spans 15 amino acids. Germline V gene sequence: CDR1 LNHDA, CDR2 SQIVND (reference sequence). Here the CDR3 reads CASSFAGTSGETQYF. The CDR3 DNA sequence: TGTGCCAGTAGTTTCGCCGGGACTAGCGGAGAGACCCAGTACTTC.

This CDR3 is CAISEEELAGTEAFF. The CDR3 bases are TGTGCCATCAGTGAGGAGGAGCTAGCAGGCACTGAAGCTTTCTTT. The rearrangement links TRBV10-3 to TRBJ1-1; D is uncertain. The V gene lost 2 bases and the J gene lost 4 bases, with 14 bases spanning the gap. The CDR3 consists of 15 residues. Germline CDR1 and CDR2: ENHRY and SYGVKD.

A word on this clone: One end of the junction varies from germline; a read error may be responsible. This same CDR3 is encoded by further DNA sequences in the sample. The V gene is TRBV28, the J gene TRBJ2-7; D unresolved. CDR1 is MDHEN and CDR2 is SYDVKM in the germline V gene. The CDR3 consists of 11 residues. CDR3 sequence: CASSSPYEQYF. The DNA for the CDR3 is TGTGCCAGCAGTAGCCCCTATGAGCAGTACTTC.

The chain joins TRBV19 to TRBJ1-5, with D uncertain. The V gene lost 4 bases and the J gene lost 2 bases, with 12 bases spanning the gap. CDR1 LNHDA and CDR2 SQIVND come from the germline V gene (reference sequence). The CDR3 is made up of 15 amino acids. The CDR3, as DNA: TGTGCCAGTAGTACCCGCCCGGAGCGCAATCAGCCCCAGCATTTT. Encoded protein: CASSTRPERNQPQHF.

The chain is built from TRBV19 and TRBJ2-2, with 9 bases aligning to TRBD1. J gave up 7 bases and V 7 bases, and 19 bases lay outside the gene matches. The V gene's germline CDR1 is LNHDA and CDR2 SQIVND (reference sequence). CDR3 size: 18 residues. CDR3 DNA sequence: TGTGCCAGTACCCGAGACCCCAGGACAGGGGTACGTGGCGGGGAGCTGTTTTTT. This sequence encodes CASTRDPRTGVRGGELFF. The entire variable domain, with the rest obtained from reference TRBV19 and TRBJ2-2, is as follows: DGGITQSPKYLFRKEGQNVTLSCEQNLNHDAMYWYRQDPGQGLRLIYYSQIVNDFQKGDIAEGYSVSREKKESFPLTVTSAQKNPTAFYLCASTRDPRTGVRGGELFFGEGSRLTVL.

The chain recombines TRBV5-4 with TRBJ2-1; D call uncertain. Germline lookup yields CDR1 SGHNT and CDR2 YYREEE (reference sequence). V was shortened by 0 bases and J by 5 bases, with 3 bases between the two germline ends. The CDR3 runs to 12 residues. The CDR3, as DNA: TGTGCCAGCAGCTTGGGGCACAATGAGCAGTTCTTC. This gives the protein CASSLGHNEQFF.

The V and J genes are TRBV27 and TRBJ1-1, with D tentatively TRBD1 (5 bases). Trimming pared 5 bases from V and 9 bases from J, leaving 19 bases between. The germline V gene has CDR1 MNHEY and CDR2 SMNVEV (reference sequence). CDR3 length: 14 residues. The CDR3 protein is CASSGVEKGVQAFF. The CDR3 DNA follows: TGTGCCAGCAGTGGGGTCGAGAAAGGGGTGCAAGCTTTCTTT.